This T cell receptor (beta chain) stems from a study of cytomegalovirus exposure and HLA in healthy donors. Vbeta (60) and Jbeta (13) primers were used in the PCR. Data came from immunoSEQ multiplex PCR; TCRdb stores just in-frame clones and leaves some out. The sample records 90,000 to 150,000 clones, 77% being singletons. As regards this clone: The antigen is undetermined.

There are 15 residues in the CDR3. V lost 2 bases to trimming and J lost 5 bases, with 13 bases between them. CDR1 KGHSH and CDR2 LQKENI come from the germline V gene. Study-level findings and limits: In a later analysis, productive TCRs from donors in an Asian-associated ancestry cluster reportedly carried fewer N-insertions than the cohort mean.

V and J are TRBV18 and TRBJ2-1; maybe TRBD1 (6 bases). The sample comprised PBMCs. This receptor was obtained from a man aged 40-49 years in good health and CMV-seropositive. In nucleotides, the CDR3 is TGTGCCAGCTCACCATCCGCAGGGGCCAACAATGAGCAGTTCTTC. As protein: CASSPSAGANNEQFF.